One and the same sample provided the 3 T cell receptor beta chains below, sequenced in a study of patients and donors after allogeneic stem cell transplantation. TCRdb analysed the RT-PCR reads with MiXCR anew, one entry per CDR3 protein. The data show 920,000 or so distinct CDR3 sequences, more than 15% seen once. The specimen sequenced was blood, either unsorted or a sorted T cell fraction (not recorded which). All receptors derive from a human donor who was either an allogeneic HSCT recipient or a stem cell or donor lymphocyte infusion donor (not recorded which). It is not recorded whose cells these are; they may come from a transplant donor.

This sequence joins TRBV4-2 and TRBJ2-2; TRBD1 matches 7 bases. The CDR3 consists of 18 residues. CDR1 LGHNA and CDR2 YNFKEQ come from the germline V gene. V was pared by 3 bases and J by 3 bases, with 13 bases of the junction left unmatched. The CDR3 DNA sequence: TGTGCCAGCAGCCAGGGCATCCGGGACAGATGGTACACCGGGGAGCTGTTTTTT. This codes for CASSQGIRDRWYTGELFF.

This chain's CDR3 is CASSQDGSDGYTF. In DNA form, the CDR3 reads TGTGCCAGCAGCCAAGATGGAAGTGATGGCTACACCTTC. The chain has TRBV4-2 and TRBJ1-2, with D hard to call. The CDR3 totals 13 residues. Trimming took 0 bases from V and 6 from J, leaving 8 bases between them. Germline V gene sequence: CDR1 LGHNA, CDR2 YNFKEQ.

A few counts support this clonotype. V usage is TRBV5-1 and J usage is TRBJ2-2, with a weak D call TRBD1 (5 bases). Trimming left V 4 bases short and J 7 bases short, with 20 bases between. This CDR3 has 16 amino acids. Germline CDR1 reads SGHRS; CDR2 reads YFSETQ. The CDR3 here is CASSKTSGSGLGELFF. The CDR3 DNA reads TGCGCCAGCAGCAAGACGTCAGGGTCGGGCCTCGGGGAGCTGTTTTTT.